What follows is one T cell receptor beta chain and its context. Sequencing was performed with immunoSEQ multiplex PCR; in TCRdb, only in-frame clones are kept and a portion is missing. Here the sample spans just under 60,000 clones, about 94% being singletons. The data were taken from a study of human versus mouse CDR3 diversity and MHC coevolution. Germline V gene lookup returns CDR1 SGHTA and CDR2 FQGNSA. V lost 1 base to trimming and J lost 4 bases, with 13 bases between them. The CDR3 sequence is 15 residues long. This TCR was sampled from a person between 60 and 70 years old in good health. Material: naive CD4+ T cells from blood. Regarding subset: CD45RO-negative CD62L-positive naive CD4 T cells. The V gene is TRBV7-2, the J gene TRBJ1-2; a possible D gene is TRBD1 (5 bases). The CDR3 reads CASSLGTSGGYGYTF. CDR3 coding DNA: TGTGCCAGCAGCTTAGGGACCTCGGGGGGCTATGGCTACACCTTC. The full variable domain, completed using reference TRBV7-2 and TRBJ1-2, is GAGVSQSPSNKVTEKGKDVELRCDPISGHTALYWYRQSLGQGLEFLIYFQGNSAPDKSGLPSDRFSAERTGGSVSTLTIQRTQQEDSAVYLCASSLGTSGGYGYTFGSGTRLTVV.